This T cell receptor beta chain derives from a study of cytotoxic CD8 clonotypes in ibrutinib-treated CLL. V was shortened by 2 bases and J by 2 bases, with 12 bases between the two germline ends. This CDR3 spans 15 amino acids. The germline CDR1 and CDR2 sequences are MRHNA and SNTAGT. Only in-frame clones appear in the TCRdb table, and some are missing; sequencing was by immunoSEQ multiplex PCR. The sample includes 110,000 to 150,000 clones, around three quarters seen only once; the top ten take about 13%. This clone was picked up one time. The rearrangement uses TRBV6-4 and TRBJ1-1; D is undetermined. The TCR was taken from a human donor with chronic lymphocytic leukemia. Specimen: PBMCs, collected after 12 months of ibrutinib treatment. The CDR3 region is CASSDNPLGNTEAFF. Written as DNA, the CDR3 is TGTGCCAGCAGTGACAATCCCCTTGGAAACACTGAAGCTTTCTTT.